What follows describes a single TCR beta chain. Its antigen is currently unknown. This record belongs to a study of shared clonotypes between healthy human individuals. Whole-study context: Donors were a couple of women and a few men aged 18 to 49. Per donor, CD8 memory used one plate, CD8 naive used two, CD4 memory used three and CD4 naive used three. Study results and caveats: Estimated richness values were generally larger in naive subsets than in memory subsets. Of the naive CD4 clonotypes, roughly 5% were shared across several donors.

Only CD45RO-negative cells positively selected for CCR7 counted as naive CD8 cells, so terminally differentiated effector memory CD45RA+ cells were excluded. Germline V gene lookup returns CDR1 MDHEN and CDR2 SYDVKM. The CDR3 is 16 residues long. Trimming cost V 2 bases and J 3 bases, with 14 bases left between them. Some clones are missing from TCRdb's copy, which holds only in-frame ones; the method was immunoSEQ multiplex PCR. The table includes about 600,000 clones, 95% to 96% detected once. This receptor was identified in a woman aged 30 to 39 in good health. This chain connects TRBV28 to TRBJ1-5; D is possibly TRBD1 (5 bases). What was sequenced was naive CD8+ T cells sorted from blood. The CDR3 nucleotides read TGTGCCAGCAGTTTACTAACCGGGACTCCCAATCAGCCCCAGCATTTT. Amino acids: CASSLLTGTPNQPQHF.